These 26 T cell receptor beta chains share one sample of origin, sequenced in a study of blood T cell repertoires in COVID-19. Sequencing was performed with immunoSEQ multiplex PCR; in TCRdb, only in-frame clones are kept and a portion is missing. Among about 200,000 clones listed, around 90% were seen once. Material for sequencing was peripheral blood. All receptors come from a man in his forties or fifties with active or convalescent COVID-19.

The V and J genes are TRBV4-1 and TRBJ2-1; 8 bases are shared with TRBD2. V shed 1 base, J shed 0 bases, and the junction held 2 bases outside the gene matches. In germline, CDR1 is MGHRA, CDR2 YSYEKL. The length of the CDR3 is 16 residues. CDR3 DNA sequence: TGCGCCAGCAGCCAAGCGGGAGGGAGCTCCTACAATGAGCAGTTCTTC. This codes for CASSQAGGSSYNEQFF.

As DNA, the CDR3 is TGTGCCAGCAGCGTAAGGGGCGGAGGCACAGATACGCAGTATTTT. Its protein is CASSVRGGGTDTQYF. V is TRBV9 and J is TRBJ2-3; weak D call: TRBD1 (5 bases). V lost 1 base, J lost 1 base, and 10 bases lay in between. CDR3 length: 15 amino acids. Per the germline V gene, CDR1 is SGDLS and CDR2 is YYNGEE.

The chain recombines TRBV10-3 with TRBJ1-1; 9 bases match TRBD1. The J segment lost 8 bases and the V segment lost 10 bases, leaving 8 bases of the junction unmatched. The CDR3 covers 12 residues. Looked up from germline, CDR1 is ENHRY and CDR2 is SYGVKD. For the CDR3, the DNA is TGTGCCACCTCGGGGGACAGGGTGGAAGCTTTCTTT. This encodes CATSGDRVEAFF.

V and J are TRBV15 and TRBJ2-1; D possibly corresponds to TRBD2 (6 bases). The V gene lost 3 bases and the J gene lost 4 bases, with 16 bases spanning the gap. The germline V gene has CDR1 LNHNV and CDR2 YYDKDF (reference sequence). The CDR3 spans 16 residues. The CDR3 spells CATSRETRITYNEQFF. In nucleotides, the CDR3 is TGTGCCACCAGCAGGGAGACTAGAATAACGTACAATGAGCAGTTCTTC.

This sequence joins TRBV29-1 and TRBJ1-2; D may be TRBD1 (5 bases). In germline, CDR1 is SQVTM, CDR2 ANQGSEA. Between the trimmed V and J ends, which lost 5 bases and 3 bases, there was a span of 19 bases. The CDR3 is made up of 15 amino acids. CDR3 amino acids: CSVTQAGRPYYGYTF. CDR3 DNA sequence: TGCAGCGTTACCCAAGCGGGGCGGCCCTACTATGGCTACACCTTC.

V is TRBV4-2 and J is TRBJ2-1; TRBD2 aligns across 7 bases. The CDR3 loop spans 14 amino acids. Trimming at V came to 1 base and at J to 9 bases, leaving 6 bases not matched to a gene. CDR1 is LGHNA and CDR2 is YNFKEQ in the germline V gene. The CDR3 nucleotides are TGTGCCAGCAGCCAAGCTAGCCAGCGGGGTGAGCAGTTCTTC. Protein sequence: CASSQASQRGEQFF.

The chain uses TRBV5-6 and TRBJ1-3; 12 nucleotides align to TRBD1. The CDR3 is 16 residues long. The V and J ends lost 2 bases and 4 bases, in that order; junction bases with no gene match: 4. Germline V gene sequence: CDR1 SGHDT, CDR2 YYEEEE. Here the CDR3 DNA reads TGTGCCAGCAGCTTCGGGACAGGGGGCGCAGGAAACACCATATATTTT. This sequence encodes CASSFGTGGAGNTIYF.

The V call is TRBV10-3, the J call TRBJ2-7; maybe TRBD2 (6 bases). With 8 bases removed from V and 2 bases from J, the gap between germline ends came to 16 bases. CDR1 is ENHRY, CDR2 SYGVKD, per germline. The CDR3 covers 14 residues. CDR3 in amino acids: CAIGGTPTPYEQYF. The CDR3 nucleotides read TGTGCCATCGGCGGGACCCCCACCCCCTACGAGCAGTACTTC.

V gene TRBV4-1 combines with J gene TRBJ2-1; 9 nucleotides line up with TRBD1. V was clipped by 2 bases and J by 5 bases; unmatched bases: 4. The CDR3 is 15 amino acids. Germline loops: CDR1 MGHRA, CDR2 YSYEKL. The DNA of the CDR3 is TGCGCCAGCAGCCAATGGGACAGGGCCCACAATGAGCAGTTCTTC. Translation gives CASSQWDRAHNEQFF.

CDR3 nucleotides: TGTGCCAGCAGCCAGACAGCTAGCACAGATACGCAGTATTTT. This translates into CASSQTASTDTQYF. This sequence joins TRBV5-5 and TRBJ2-3, with a possible D match to TRBD1 (5 bases). This CDR3 spans 14 amino acids. CDR1 is SGHKS, CDR2 YYEKEE, per germline (reference sequence). Deletions cut 4 bases from V and 0 bases from J, with 9 bases between.

This chain links TRBV28 with TRBJ2-6; TRBD1 might be the D (7 bases). The V and J ends lost 9 bases and 0 bases respectively, with 27 bases between them. This CDR3 has 20 amino acids. The germline V gene has CDR1 MDHEN and CDR2 SYDVKM. The CDR3 sequence is CASLSTGAGQTTSGANVLTF. The CDR3, as DNA: TGTGCCAGTCTTTCTACTGGGGCGGGACAGACTACCTCTGGGGCCAACGTCCTGACTTTC.

This clone was observed a single time. Here the CDR3 DNA reads TGTGCCAGCAGCTTAGGGGGCGGGGGGGGGACCTACGAGCAGTACTTC. Translating gives CASSLGGGGGTYEQYF. This chain links TRBV7-2 with TRBJ2-7; 9 bases match TRBD2. The length of the CDR3 is 16 residues. Germline CDR1 and CDR2: SGHTA and FQGNSA. The V gene end was trimmed by 1 base and the J gene end by 2 bases; junction bases not matched to a gene: 6.

The genes are TRBV6-5 and TRBJ1-1, with a tentative D call TRBD1 (5 bases). This CDR3 has 13 amino acids. V was shortened by 5 bases and J by 7 bases, with 14 bases between the two germline ends. Germline loops: CDR1 MNHEY, CDR2 SVGAGI. The CDR3 reads CASSPVGGSEAFF. In DNA form, the CDR3 reads TGTGCCAGCAGTCCCGTTGGGGGGAGTGAAGCTTTCTTT.

The chain combines TRBV4-1 with TRBJ2-5, with 11 nucleotides matching TRBD2. Trimming took 3 bases from V and 2 from J; bases not matched to a gene: 8. The CDR3 sequence is 17 residues long. Looked up from germline, CDR1 is MGHRA and CDR2 is YSYEKL. The CDR3 reads CASSHAPGLAVQETQYF. The CDR3 DNA is TGCGCCAGCAGCCACGCGCCGGGACTAGCGGTACAAGAGACCCAGTACTTC.

The chain uses TRBV27 and TRBJ2-7; 10 bases fit TRBD2. Germline CDR1 and CDR2: MNHEY and SMNVEV (reference sequence). The V segment lost 1 base and the J segment 6 bases; nucleotides outside the gene matches: 6. The CDR3 is 15 residues long. CDR3: CASSLWGTSDGEQYF. The CDR3 coding sequence is TGTGCCAGCAGTTTATGGGGGACTAGCGATGGCGAGCAGTACTTC.

The chain is built from TRBV7-2 and TRBJ1-2; TRBD1 matches 7 bases. This CDR3 has 13 residues. The ends lost 6 bases at V and 7 bases at J; junction bases unmatched: 8. Germline V CDR1 and CDR2: SGHTA, FQGNSA. The CDR3, as DNA: TGTGCCAGCAGTGGGCAGGGGGTACGTGGCTACACCTTC. Translated, it gives CASSGQGVRGYTF.

The gene calls are TRBV2 and TRBJ2-7; 7 nucleotides align to TRBD2. The CDR3 runs to 15 residues. CDR1 and CDR2 from the germline V gene are SNHLY and FYNNEI. V shed 7 bases, J shed 3 bases, and the junction held 12 bases outside the gene matches. CDR3 sequence (DNA): TGTGCCAGCACCATGGGGGGACTACTCAACTACGAGCAGTACTTC. This sequence encodes CASTMGGLLNYEQYF.

The chain joins TRBV6-5 to TRBJ2-7, with 10 bases matching TRBD1. V lost 6 bases and J lost 4; bases outside the gene matches: 3. Germline assignment: CDR1 MNHEY and CDR2 SVGAGI. The length of the CDR3 is 13 residues. The CDR3 reads CASRGTGVYEQYF. In DNA, the CDR3 is TGTGCCAGCAGGGGGACAGGGGTGTACGAGCAGTACTTC.

This chain joins TRBV20-1 and TRBJ2-7, with TRBD2 matching over 7 bases. There are 13 residues in the CDR3. J lost 7 bases, V lost 3 bases, and 9 bases had no gene match. Germline CDR1 reads DFQATT; CDR2 reads SNEGSKA (reference sequence). This CDR3 reads CSASSGSSREQYF. As DNA, the CDR3 is TGCAGTGCTAGTAGCGGGTCCTCCCGAGAGCAGTACTTC.

The V call is TRBV6-5, the J call TRBJ2-1, with 8 bases aligning to TRBD2. The CDR3 loop spans 14 amino acids. Germline V gives CDR1 MNHEY, CDR2 SVGAGI. Trimming removed 6 bases from V and 6 bases from J; junction bases left unmatched: 7. CDR3 DNA sequence: TGTGCCAGCAGCCGCGGGACTAGTCGCAATGAGCAGTTCTTC. Translating it yields CASSRGTSRNEQFF.

This clone was seen a few times. The V gene is TRBV9, the J gene TRBJ1-6, with D unclear. Looked up from germline, CDR1 is SGDLS and CDR2 is YYNGEE. Trimming left V 4 bases short and J 13 bases short, with 15 bases between. The CDR3 contains 13 residues. CDR3 residues: CASSRGNSYPLHF. The CDR3 DNA reads TGTGCCAGCAGCAGAGGGAACTCATACCCCCTCCACTTT.

This clone was seen repeatedly, ten times or more. The chain joins TRBV28 to TRBJ2-1, with D unresolved. The germline V gene encodes CDR1 MDHEN and CDR2 SYDVKM. The CDR3 loop spans 16 amino acids. The V end lost 7 bases, the J end lost 6 bases, and 22 bases lay between the germline ends. The CDR3 nucleotides are TGTGCCAGCAACCCTTACGACTCAGCTAATCCCAATGAGCAGTTCTTC. Its protein product is CASNPYDSANPNEQFF. Supplemented by reference TRBV28 and TRBJ2-1, the full variable domain reads DVKVTQSSRYLVKRTGEKVFLECVQDMDHENMFWYRQDPGLGLRLIYFSYDVKMKEKGDIPEGYSVSREKKERFSLILESASTNQTSMYLCASNPYDSANPNEQFFGPGTRLTVL.

The V and J genes are TRBV15 and TRBJ2-3; maybe TRBD2 (5 bases). Germline V lookup: CDR1 LNHNV, CDR2 YYDKDF (reference sequence). This CDR3 comprises 14 residues. V was cut by 5 bases and J by 2 bases, with 11 bases left in between. The CDR3 bases are TGTGCCACCAGCGGGAAGCGGTTCACAGATACGCAGTATTTT. Protein sequence: CATSGKRFTDTQYF.

This rearrangement joins TRBV6-6 to TRBJ2-1; 10 bases fit TRBD2. This CDR3 region has 18 residues. The V gene's germline CDR1 is MNHNY and CDR2 SVGAGI (reference sequence). With V trimmed by 5 bases and J by 5 bases, 15 bases remained unmatched. The CDR3 loop is CASSQIWLTSGSNNEQFF. The CDR3 coding sequence is TGTGCCAGCAGTCAGATATGGTTGACTAGCGGGTCGAACAATGAGCAGTTCTTC.

The chain links TRBV2 to TRBJ2-5, with D hard to call. The V end lost 7 bases, the J end lost 5 bases, and 8 bases lay between the germline ends. CDR1 is SNHLY, CDR2 FYNNEI, per germline. This CDR3 has 11 amino acids. The CDR3 DNA is TGTGCCAGCAAACTAAAGGAGACCCAGTACTTC. Its protein is CASKLKETQYF.

This clone was found once. The same CDR3 also results from other DNA sequences found in this sample. The chain combines TRBV24-1 with TRBJ1-1; D is unclear. CDR1 is KGHDR, CDR2 SFDVKD, per germline. The CDR3 extends over 13 amino acids. The V gene lost 5 bases and the J gene lost 0 bases, with 6 bases spanning the gap. The CDR3 protein is CATSASLNTEAFF. CDR3 DNA sequence: TGTGCCACCAGTGCCAGTTTGAACACTGAAGCTTTCTTT.